These 15 T cell receptor beta chains originate from one sample sequenced in a study of shared clonotypes between healthy human individuals. The table came from immunoSEQ multiplex PCR; TCRdb's copy has only in-frame clones and leaves some out. The repertoire has 80,000 to 100,000 clones, almost 70% of them found once; the top ten carry around half. Specimen: memory CD8+ T cells sorted from blood. Subset specified: CD45RO+ cells pooled with CCR7-negative TemRA cells. The origin of the receptors is a young man in good health.

This sequence joins TRBV6-5 and TRBJ1-2; D is possibly TRBD1 (5 bases). The CDR3 is made up of 14 amino acids. V dropped 5 bases and J dropped 4 bases, with 14 bases sitting between them. Per the germline V gene, CDR1 is MNHEY and CDR2 is SVGAGI. CDR3 sequence reads: CASSPQGGTYGYTF. Here the CDR3 DNA reads TGTGCCAGCAGTCCCCAGGGAGGAACCTATGGCTACACCTTC.

The V gene is TRBV10-2, the J gene TRBJ1-1; the D is unclear. V dropped 5 bases and J dropped 3 bases, with 10 bases sitting between them. Germline V gene sequence: CDR1 WSHSY, CDR2 SAAADI. The length of the CDR3 is 13 residues. In nucleotides, the CDR3 is TGCGCCAGCAGTCATTGGGATTACACTGAAGCTTTCTTT. This gives the protein CASSHWDYTEAFF.

The rearrangement links TRBV27 to TRBJ1-2, with 7 bases identical to TRBD1. V was pared by 8 bases and J by 7 bases, with 4 bases of the junction left unmatched. The CDR3 has 11 residues. Germline CDR1 is MNHEY and CDR2 is SMNVEV (reference sequence). The CDR3 protein is CASWTGRGYTF. In nucleotides, the CDR3 is TGTGCCAGCTGGACAGGCCGTGGCTACACCTTC.

This chain joins TRBV27 and TRBJ2-2; perhaps TRBD2 as D (7 bases). Germline V gives CDR1 MNHEY, CDR2 SMNVEV (reference sequence). This CDR3 is 13 amino acids long. The germline V and J ends were trimmed by 5 bases and 6 bases, with 10 bases remaining between them. The CDR3 loop is CASSRGGAGELFF. The DNA of the CDR3 is TGTGCCAGCAGTAGGGGGGGTGCCGGGGAGCTGTTTTTT.

The chain combines TRBV6-6 with TRBJ2-1; 7 nucleotides align to TRBD2. CDR3 size: 15 residues. The J segment lost 5 bases and the V segment lost 2 bases, leaving 6 bases of the junction unmatched. Germline V gene sequence: CDR1 MNHNY, CDR2 SVGAGI (reference sequence). CDR3 coding DNA: TGTGCCAGCAGTTACCCAGCGGGAACGGACAATGAGCAGTTCTTC. Protein: CASSYPAGTDNEQFF.

The chain is built from TRBV19 and TRBJ1-5, with 7 bases fitting TRBD1. The CDR3 consists of 16 residues. Germline loops: CDR1 LNHDA, CDR2 SQIVND (reference sequence). The V gene end was trimmed by 10 bases and the J gene end by 2 bases; junction bases not matched to a gene: 14. The CDR3, as DNA: TGTGCCACCAAACGAGACAGGGAAGGAGGCAATCAGCCCCAGCATTTT. Amino acid sequence: CATKRDREGGNQPQHF.

This clone appeared a few times. This chain connects TRBV5-6 to TRBJ1-4; TRBD1 matches 9 bases. From germline, CDR1 is SGHDT and CDR2 YYEEEE. Losses at the gene ends were 4 bases for V and 0 bases for J; bases not matched to a gene: 7. CDR3 length: 17 amino acids. The CDR3 DNA is TGTGCCAGCAGCACCGGGACAGGGTTTGCAACTAATGAAAAACTGTTTTTT. Protein sequence: CASSTGTGFATNEKLFF.

The chain links TRBV30 to TRBJ1-3; D remains unclear. From germline, CDR1 is GTSNPN and CDR2 SVGIG (reference sequence). V shed 2 bases and J shed 0 bases, with 11 bases lying between them. CDR3 length equals 15 residues. Here the CDR3 DNA reads TGTGCCTGGAGTAATCCAGGAACCTCTGGAAACACCATATATTTT. Amino acid sequence: CAWSNPGTSGNTIYF. Full variable domain (rest looked up from reference TRBV30 and TRBJ1-3): SQTIHQWPATLVQPVGSPLSLECTVEGTSNPNLYWYRQAAGRGLQLLFYSVGIGQISSEVPQNLSASRPQDRQFILSSKKLLLSDSGFYLCAWSNPGTSGNTIYFGEGSWLTVV.

This clone has only a few counts. The same CDR3 also results from other DNA sequences found in this sample. V usage is TRBV28 and J usage is TRBJ2-7; no firm D call. From germline, CDR1 is MDHEN and CDR2 SYDVKM. The CDR3 covers 11 residues. Trimming pared 3 bases from V and 3 bases from J, leaving 3 bases between. CDR3 residues: CASSFVYEQYF. DNA for the CDR3: TGTGCCAGCAGTTTCGTCTACGAGCAGTACTTC.

This clone showed up just a few times. This sequence joins TRBV11-2 and TRBJ1-3; D is unclear. CDR3 length equals 15 residues. V was clipped by 2 bases and J by 0 bases, with 8 bases between them. Germline V gene data show CDR1 as SGHAT and CDR2 as FQNNGV. CDR3 loop: CASSLIAISGNTIYF. The CDR3 coding sequence is TGTGCCAGCAGCTTAATCGCCATCTCTGGAAACACCATATATTTT.

The chain links TRBV28 to TRBJ2-2; 9 positions agree with TRBD1. With 0 bases clipped from V and 0 bases from J, the junction kept 5 bases outside the gene matches. The germline CDR1 and CDR2 sequences are MDHEN and SYDVKM. The CDR3 is 18 residues long. This CDR3 is CASSLWAGQGPNTGELFF. The DNA for the CDR3 is TGTGCCAGCAGTTTATGGGCCGGACAGGGGCCGAACACCGGGGAGCTGTTTTTT.

This clone was observed a handful of times. The chain carries TRBV4-3 and TRBJ2-3, with 13 bases identical to TRBD2. With V trimmed by 1 base and J by 1 base, 14 bases remained unmatched. Germline assignment: CDR1 LGHNA and CDR2 YSLEER. This CDR3 comprises 21 residues. The CDR3 spells CASSQASGTSGTRVRTDTQYF. CDR3 nucleotide sequence: TGCGCCAGCAGCCAAGCTTCTGGGACTAGCGGGACCCGCGTCCGCACAGATACGCAGTATTTT.

Of note for this clone: This may stem from a read error, because a much larger clone lies one nucleotide away. Other DNA variants within this sample encode the same CDR3. V usage is TRBV19 and J usage is TRBJ2-2; tentatively, D is TRBD1 or TRBD2 (6 bases each). The CDR3 totals 16 residues. Per the germline V gene, CDR1 is LNHDA and CDR2 is SQIVND (reference sequence). This chain's CDR3 is CATRWGAYTATGELFF. DNA of the CDR3: TGTGCCACAAGATGGGGGGCGTATACTGCCACCGGGGAACTGTTTTTT. Filled out from reference TRBV19 and TRBJ2-2, the complete variable domain reads DGGITQSPKYLFRKEGQNVTLSCEQNLNHDAMYWYRQDPGQGLRLIYYSQIVNDFQKGDIAEGYSVSREKKESFPLTVTSAQKNPTAFYLCATRWGAYTATGELFFGEGSRLTVL.

This clone was seen ten or more times. The chain employs TRBV6-6 and TRBJ2-4, with D perhaps matching TRBD1 (5 bases). This CDR3 is built from 13 residues. Trimming shortened V by 5 bases and J by 5 bases, and 10 bases separated the two germline ends. The germline CDR1 and CDR2 sequences are MNHNY and SVGAGI (reference sequence). The CDR3 nucleotides are TGTGCCAGCAGTCTGACAGAACAAAACATTCAGTACTTC. Translated: CASSLTEQNIQYF.

J is TRBJ2-1 and V is TRBV28; maybe TRBD2 (5 bases). This CDR3 has 14 residues. Germline CDR1 reads MDHEN; CDR2 reads SYDVKM. The germline V and J ends were trimmed by 6 bases and 7 bases, with 16 bases remaining between them. CDR3 in amino acids: CASSSRLHHNEQFF. In DNA, the CDR3 is TGTGCCAGCAGCTCCCGACTACACCATAATGAGCAGTTCTTC.